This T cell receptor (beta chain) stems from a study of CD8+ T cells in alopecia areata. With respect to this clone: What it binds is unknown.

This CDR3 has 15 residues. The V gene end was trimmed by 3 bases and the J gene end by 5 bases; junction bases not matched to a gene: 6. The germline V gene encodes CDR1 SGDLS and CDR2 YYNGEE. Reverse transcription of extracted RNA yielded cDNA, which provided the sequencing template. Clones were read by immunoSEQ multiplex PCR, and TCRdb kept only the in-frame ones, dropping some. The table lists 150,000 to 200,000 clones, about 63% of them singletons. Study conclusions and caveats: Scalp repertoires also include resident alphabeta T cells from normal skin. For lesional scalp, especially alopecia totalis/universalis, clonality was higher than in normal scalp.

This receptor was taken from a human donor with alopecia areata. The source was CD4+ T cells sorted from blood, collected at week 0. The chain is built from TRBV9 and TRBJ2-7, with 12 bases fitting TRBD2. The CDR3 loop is CASSGTSGGFHEQYF. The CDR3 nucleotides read TGTGCCAGCAGCGGTACTAGCGGGGGGTTCCACGAGCAGTACTTC.